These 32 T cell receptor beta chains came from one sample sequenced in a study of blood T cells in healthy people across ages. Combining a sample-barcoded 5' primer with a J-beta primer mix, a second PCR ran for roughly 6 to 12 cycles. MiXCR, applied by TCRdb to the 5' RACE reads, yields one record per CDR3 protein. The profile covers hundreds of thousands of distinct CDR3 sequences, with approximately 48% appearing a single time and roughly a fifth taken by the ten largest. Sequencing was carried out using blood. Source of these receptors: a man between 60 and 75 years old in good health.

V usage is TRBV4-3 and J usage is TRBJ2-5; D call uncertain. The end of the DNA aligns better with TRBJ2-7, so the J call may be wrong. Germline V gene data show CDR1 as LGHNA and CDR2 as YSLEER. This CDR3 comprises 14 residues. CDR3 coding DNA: TGCGCCAGCAGCCAAGAGTTAAACGGGTACGAGCAGTACTTC. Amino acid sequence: CASSQELNGYEQYF.

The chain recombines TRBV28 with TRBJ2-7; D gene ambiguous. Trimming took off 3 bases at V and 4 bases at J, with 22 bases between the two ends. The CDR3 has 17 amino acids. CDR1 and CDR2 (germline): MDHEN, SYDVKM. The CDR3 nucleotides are TGTGCCAGCAGTTTGGGTAGAATAGGATCAGTTACTTACGAGCAGTACTTC. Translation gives CASSLGRIGSVTYEQYF.

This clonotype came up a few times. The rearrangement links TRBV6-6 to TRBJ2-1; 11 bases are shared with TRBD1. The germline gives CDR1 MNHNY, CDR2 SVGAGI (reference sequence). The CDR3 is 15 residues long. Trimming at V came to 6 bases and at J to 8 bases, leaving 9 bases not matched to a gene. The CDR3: CASSADRGLLDEQFF. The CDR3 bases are TGTGCCAGCAGCGCGGACAGGGGGCTTTTAGATGAGCAGTTCTTC.

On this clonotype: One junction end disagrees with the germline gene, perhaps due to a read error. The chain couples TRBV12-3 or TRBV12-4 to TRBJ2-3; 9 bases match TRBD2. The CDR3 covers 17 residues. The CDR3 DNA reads TGTGACAGCAGTTTTAGTGGCGGGGGGGCAGGTTCAGATACGCAGTATTTT. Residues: CDSSFSGGGAGSDTQYF.

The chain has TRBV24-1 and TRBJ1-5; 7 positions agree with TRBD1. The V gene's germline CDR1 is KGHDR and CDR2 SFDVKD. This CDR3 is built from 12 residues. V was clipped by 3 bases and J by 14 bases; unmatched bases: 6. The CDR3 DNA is TGTGCCACCAGTGATCTTCGCGGGACAGAGCATTTT. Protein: CATSDLRGTEHF.

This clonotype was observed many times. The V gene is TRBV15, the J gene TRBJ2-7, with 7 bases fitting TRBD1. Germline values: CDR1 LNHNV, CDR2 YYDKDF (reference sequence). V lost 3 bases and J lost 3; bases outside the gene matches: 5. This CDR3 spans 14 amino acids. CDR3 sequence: CATSSGTVNYEQYF. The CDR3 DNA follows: TGTGCCACCAGCAGCGGGACAGTAAACTACGAGCAGTACTTC. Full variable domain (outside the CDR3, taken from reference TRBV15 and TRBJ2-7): DAMVIQNPRYQVTQFGKPVTLSCSQTLNHNVMYWYQQKSSQAPKLLFHYYDKDFNNEADTPDNFQSRRPNTSFCFLDIRSPGLGDTAMYLCATSSGTVNYEQYFGPGTRLTVT.

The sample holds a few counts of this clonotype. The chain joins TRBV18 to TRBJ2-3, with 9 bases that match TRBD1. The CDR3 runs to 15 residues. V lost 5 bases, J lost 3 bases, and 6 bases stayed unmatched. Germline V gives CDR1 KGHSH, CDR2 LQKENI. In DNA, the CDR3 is TGTGCCAGCTCAGCATCCGGGACAGGGACAGATACGCAGTATTTT. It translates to CASSASGTGTDTQYF.

The CDR3 DNA is TGCGCCAGCAGCCAAGTGCTGGAGAGCAATCAGCCCCAGCATTTT. Its protein is CASSQVLESNQPQHF. V is TRBV4-3 and J is TRBJ1-5; D gene unclear. CDR3 size: 15 residues. Trimming cost V 1 base and J 1 base, with 8 bases left between them. In germline, CDR1 is LGHNA, CDR2 YSLEER.

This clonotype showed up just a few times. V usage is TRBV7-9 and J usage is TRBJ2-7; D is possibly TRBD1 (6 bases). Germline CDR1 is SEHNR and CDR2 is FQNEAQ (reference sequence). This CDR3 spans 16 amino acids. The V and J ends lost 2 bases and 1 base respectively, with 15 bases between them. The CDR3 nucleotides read TGTGCCAGCAGCTTATCGACCGGGACAAATTCCTACGAGCAGTACTTC. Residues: CASSLSTGTNSYEQYF. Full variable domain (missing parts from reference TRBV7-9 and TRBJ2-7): DTGVSQNPRHKITKRGQNVTFRCDPISEHNRLYWYRQTLGQGPEFLTYFQNEAQLEKSRLLSDRFSAERPKGSFSTLEIQRTEQGDSAMYLCASSLSTGTNSYEQYFGPGTRLTVT.

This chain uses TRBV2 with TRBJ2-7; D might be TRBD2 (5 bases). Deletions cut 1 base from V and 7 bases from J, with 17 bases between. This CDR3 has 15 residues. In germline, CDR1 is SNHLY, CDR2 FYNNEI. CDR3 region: CASSEGPNKRGEQYF. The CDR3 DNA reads TGTGCCAGCAGTGAAGGGCCCAACAAAAGAGGGGAGCAGTACTTC.

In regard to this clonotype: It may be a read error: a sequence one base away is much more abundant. CDR3 amino acids: CASGGDIFGIQYF. The CDR3 DNA reads as TGTGCCAGCGGGGGGGACATTTTTGGGATTCAGTACTTC. The chain carries TRBV2 and TRBJ2-4; D perhaps matches TRBD2 (7 bases). This CDR3 region has 13 residues. V shed 8 bases and J shed 10 bases, with 18 bases lying between them. Looked up from germline, CDR1 is SNHLY and CDR2 is FYNNEI.

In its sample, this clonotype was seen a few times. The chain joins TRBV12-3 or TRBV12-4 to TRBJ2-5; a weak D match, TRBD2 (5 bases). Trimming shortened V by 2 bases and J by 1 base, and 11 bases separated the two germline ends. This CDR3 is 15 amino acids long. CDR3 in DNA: TGTGCCAGCAGTTTAACTTGGCGGGTCCAAGAGACCCAGTACTTC. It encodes CASSLTWRVQETQYF.

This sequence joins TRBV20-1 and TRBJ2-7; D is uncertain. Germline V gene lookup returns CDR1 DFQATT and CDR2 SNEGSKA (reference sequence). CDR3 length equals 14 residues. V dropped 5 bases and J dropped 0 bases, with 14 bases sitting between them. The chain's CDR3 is CSASKDTSSYEQYF. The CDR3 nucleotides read TGCAGTGCTTCGAAAGACACCAGCTCCTACGAGCAGTACTTC.

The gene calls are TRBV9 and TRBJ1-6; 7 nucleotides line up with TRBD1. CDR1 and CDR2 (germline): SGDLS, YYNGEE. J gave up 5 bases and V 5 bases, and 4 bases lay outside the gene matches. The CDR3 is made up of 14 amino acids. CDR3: CASRRDSNNSPLHF. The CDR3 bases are TGTGCCAGCAGGAGGGACAGCAATAATTCACCCCTCCACTTT.

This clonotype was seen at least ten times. DNA for the CDR3: TGTGCCAGCAGCTTAGGATTTCTACCCTACGAGCAGTACTTC. As protein: CASSLGFLPYEQYF. The chain has TRBV7-2 and TRBJ2-7; D ambiguous. The ends were cut back, 1 base at V and 2 bases at J, with 9 bases in the middle. Germline V gene data show CDR1 as SGHTA and CDR2 as FQGNSA. The CDR3 runs 14 residues.

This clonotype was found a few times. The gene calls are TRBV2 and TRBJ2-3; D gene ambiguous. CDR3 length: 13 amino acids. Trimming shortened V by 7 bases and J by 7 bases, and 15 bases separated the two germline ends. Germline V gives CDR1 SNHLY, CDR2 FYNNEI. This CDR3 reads CASNEWGVNTQYF. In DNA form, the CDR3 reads TGTGCCAGCAACGAGTGGGGTGTGAATACGCAGTATTTT.

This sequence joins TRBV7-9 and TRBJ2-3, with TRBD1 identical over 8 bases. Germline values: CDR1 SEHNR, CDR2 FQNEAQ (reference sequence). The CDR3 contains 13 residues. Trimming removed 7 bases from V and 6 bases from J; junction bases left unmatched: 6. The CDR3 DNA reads TGTGCCAGCATCCAGGGGGCGGCGGATACGCAGTATTTT. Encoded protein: CASIQGAADTQYF.

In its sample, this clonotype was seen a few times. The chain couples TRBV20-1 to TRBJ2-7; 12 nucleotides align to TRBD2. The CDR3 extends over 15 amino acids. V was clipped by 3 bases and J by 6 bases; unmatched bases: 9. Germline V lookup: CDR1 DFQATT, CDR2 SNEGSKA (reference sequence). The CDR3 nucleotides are TGCAGTGCTAGTTCCCCTAGCGGGGGGGCCTGCGAGCAGTACTTC. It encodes CSASSPSGGACEQYF.

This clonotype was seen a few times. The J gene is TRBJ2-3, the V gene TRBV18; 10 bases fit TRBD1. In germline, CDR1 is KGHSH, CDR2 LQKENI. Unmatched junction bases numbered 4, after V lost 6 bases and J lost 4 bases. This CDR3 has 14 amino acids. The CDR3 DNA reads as TGTGCCAGCTCGGGACAGGGGTCCGCAGATACGCAGTATTTT. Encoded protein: CASSGQGSADTQYF.

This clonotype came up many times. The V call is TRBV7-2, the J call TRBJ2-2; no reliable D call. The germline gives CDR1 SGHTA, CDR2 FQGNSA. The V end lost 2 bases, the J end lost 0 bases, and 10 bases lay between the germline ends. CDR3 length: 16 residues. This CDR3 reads CASSLYPTSNTGELFF. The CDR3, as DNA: TGTGCCAGCAGCTTATATCCCACCTCGAACACCGGGGAGCTGTTTTTT. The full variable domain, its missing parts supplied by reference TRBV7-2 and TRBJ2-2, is GAGVSQSPSNKVTEKGKDVELRCDPISGHTALYWYRQSLGQGLEFLIYFQGNSAPDKSGLPSDRFSAERTGGSVSTLTIQRTQQEDSAVYLCASSLYPTSNTGELFFGEGSRLTVL.

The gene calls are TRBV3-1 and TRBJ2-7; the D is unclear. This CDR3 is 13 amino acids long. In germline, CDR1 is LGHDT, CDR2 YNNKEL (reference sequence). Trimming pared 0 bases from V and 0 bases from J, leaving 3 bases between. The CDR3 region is CASSQDFSYEQYF. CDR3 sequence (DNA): TGTGCCAGCAGCCAAGACTTCTCCTACGAGCAGTACTTC.

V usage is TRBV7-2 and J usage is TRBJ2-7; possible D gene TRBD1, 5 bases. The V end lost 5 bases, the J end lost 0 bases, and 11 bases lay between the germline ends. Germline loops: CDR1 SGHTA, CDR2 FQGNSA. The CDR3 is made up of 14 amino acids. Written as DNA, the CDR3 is TGTGCCAGCAGCCCACAGGTCAGCTCCTACGAGCAGTACTTC. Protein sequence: CASSPQVSSYEQYF. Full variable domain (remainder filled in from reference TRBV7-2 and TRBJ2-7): GAGVSQSPSNKVTEKGKDVELRCDPISGHTALYWYRQSLGQGLEFLIYFQGNSAPDKSGLPSDRFSAERTGGSVSTLTIQRTQQEDSAVYLCASSPQVSSYEQYFGPGTRLTVT.

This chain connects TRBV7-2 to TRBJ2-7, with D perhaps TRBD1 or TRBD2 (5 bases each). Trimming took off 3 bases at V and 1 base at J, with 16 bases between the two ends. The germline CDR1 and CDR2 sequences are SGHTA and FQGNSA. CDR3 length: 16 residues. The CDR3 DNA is TGTGCCAGCAGCTTCCTCGAGGGGACCGAATCCTACGAGCAGTACTTC. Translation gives CASSFLEGTESYEQYF.

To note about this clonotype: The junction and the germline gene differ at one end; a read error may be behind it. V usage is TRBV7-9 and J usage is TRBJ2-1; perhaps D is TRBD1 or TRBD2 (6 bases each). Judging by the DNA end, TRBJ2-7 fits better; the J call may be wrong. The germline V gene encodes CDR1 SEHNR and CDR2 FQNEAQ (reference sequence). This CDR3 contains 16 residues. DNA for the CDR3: TGCGCCAGCAGCTTAGCGGCCGACAGGAGAACCTACGAGCAGTACTTC. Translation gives CASSLAADRRTYEQYF.

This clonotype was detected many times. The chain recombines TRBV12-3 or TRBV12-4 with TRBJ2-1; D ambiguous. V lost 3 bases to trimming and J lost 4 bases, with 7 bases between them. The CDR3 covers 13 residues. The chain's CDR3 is CASSLSGYNEQFF. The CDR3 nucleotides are TGTGCCAGCAGTTTGTCCGGGTACAATGAGCAGTTCTTC.

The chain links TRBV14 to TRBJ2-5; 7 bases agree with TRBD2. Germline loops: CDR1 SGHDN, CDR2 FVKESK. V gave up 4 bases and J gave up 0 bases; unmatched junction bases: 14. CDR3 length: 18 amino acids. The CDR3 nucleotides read TGTGCCAGCAGCCCCGGGTTTCAGTGGCGGGGGAACCAAGAGACCCAGTACTTC. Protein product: CASSPGFQWRGNQETQYF.

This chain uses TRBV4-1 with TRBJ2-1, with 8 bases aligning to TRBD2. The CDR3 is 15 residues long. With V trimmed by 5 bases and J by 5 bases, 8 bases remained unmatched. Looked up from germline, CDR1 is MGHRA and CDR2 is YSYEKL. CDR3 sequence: CASSFTGGRDNEQFF. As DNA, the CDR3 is TGCGCCAGCAGCTTCACGGGGGGGCGGGACAATGAGCAGTTCTTC.

The CDR3 is CASSPDSRGLHNEQYF. DNA of the CDR3: TGTGCCAGCAGCCCCGACTCGCGGGGTCTACACAATGAGCAGTACTTC. J is TRBJ2-7 and V is TRBV11-2; tentative D call: TRBD2 (6 bases). This CDR3 has 16 residues. Trimming cost V 5 bases and J 7 bases, with 24 bases left between them. The germline gives CDR1 SGHAT, CDR2 FQNNGV.

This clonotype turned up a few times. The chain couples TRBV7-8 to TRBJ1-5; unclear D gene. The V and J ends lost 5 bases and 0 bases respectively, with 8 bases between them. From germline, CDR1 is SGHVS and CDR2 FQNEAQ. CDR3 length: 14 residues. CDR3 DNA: TGTGCCAGCAGCGAAAGCCCTAGCAATCAGCCCCAGCATTTT. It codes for CASSESPSNQPQHF. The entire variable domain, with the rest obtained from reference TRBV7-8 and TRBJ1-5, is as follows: GAGVSQSPRYKVAKRGQDVALRCDPISGHVSLFWYQQALGQGPEFLTYFQNEAQLDKSGLPSDRFFAERPEGSVSTLKIQRTQQEDSAVYLCASSESPSNQPQHFGDGTRLSIL.

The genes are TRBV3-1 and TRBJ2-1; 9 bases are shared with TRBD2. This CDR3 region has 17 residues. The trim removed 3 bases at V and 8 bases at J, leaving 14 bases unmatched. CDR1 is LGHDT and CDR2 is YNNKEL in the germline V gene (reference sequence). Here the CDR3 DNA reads TGTGCCAGCAGCCACCCCCTGGGGCGGGGGGGACCAGATGAGCAGTTCTTC. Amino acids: CASSHPLGRGGPDEQFF.

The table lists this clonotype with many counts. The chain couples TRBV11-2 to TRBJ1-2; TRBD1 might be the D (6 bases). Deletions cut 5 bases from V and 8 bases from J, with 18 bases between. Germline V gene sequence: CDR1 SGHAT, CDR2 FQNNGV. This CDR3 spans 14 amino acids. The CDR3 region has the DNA TGTGCCAGCAGCCCTAAAGGGGGGCAGGGCGGCTACACCTTC. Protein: CASSPKGGQGGYTF. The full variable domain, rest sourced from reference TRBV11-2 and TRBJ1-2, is EAGVAQSPRYKIIEKRQSVAFWCNPISGHATLYWYQQILGQGPKLLIQFQNNGVVDDSQLPKDRFSAERLKGVDSTLKIQPAKLEDSAVYLCASSPKGGQGGYTFGSGTRLTVV.

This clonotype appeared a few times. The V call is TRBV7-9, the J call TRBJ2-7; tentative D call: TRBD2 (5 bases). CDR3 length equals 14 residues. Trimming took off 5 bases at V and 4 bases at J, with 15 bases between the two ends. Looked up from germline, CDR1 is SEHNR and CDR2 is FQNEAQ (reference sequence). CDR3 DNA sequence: TGTGCCAGCAGCCCGGACTTGGGTTTATACGAGCAGTACTTC. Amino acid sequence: CASSPDLGLYEQYF. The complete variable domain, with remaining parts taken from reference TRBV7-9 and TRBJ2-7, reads DTGVSQNPRHKITKRGQNVTFRCDPISEHNRLYWYRQTLGQGPEFLTYFQNEAQLEKSRLLSDRFSAERPKGSFSTLEIQRTEQGDSAMYLCASSPDLGLYEQYFGPGTRLTVT.